Following are 25 T cell receptor beta chains from one sample sequenced in a study of beta chain features in type 1 diabetes (dated 2018 in TCRdb). Results and caveats for the whole study, not just this receptor: A moderate but significant shortening of TCRB CDR3 length was observed in type 1 diabetes patients in all four CD4+ subsets.

Antigens for these TCRs are unknown. The library was produced with the immunoSEQ multiplex PCR assay. The entire isolated RNA was reverse transcribed using the High Capacity cDNA Reverse Transcription Kit, and thus expressed TCRB transcripts were sequenced. Drawn from immuneACCESS, this table holds only the in-frame rearrangements with V and J called that TCRdb kept. Clones are partly lost; checked studies trace under half to an unresolved V gene and leave the rest unexplained. A total of approximately 270,000 clones appear in this sample, more than 13% of them only once. The biggest ten clones account for roughly 0.018% of the sample. What was sequenced was naive CD4+ T cells from blood. The sample's cell subset or site label, decoded: true naive CD4+ T cells. All receptors derive from a man between 25 and 39 years old with type 1 diabetes.

This clone occurred a few times. The rearrangement uses TRBV7-3 and TRBJ2-1; 7 bases line up with TRBD2. The CDR3 has 15 amino acids. CDR1 and CDR2 from the germline V gene are SGHTA and FQGTGA. Losses at the gene ends were 5 bases for V and 0 bases for J; bases not matched to a gene: 4. The CDR3 region has the DNA TGTGCCAGCAGCGGTGGCGGGAGCTCCTACAATGAGCAGTTCTTC. Translated: CASSGGGSSYNEQFF. The full variable domain, rest sourced from reference TRBV7-3 and TRBJ2-1, is GAGVSQTPSNKVTEKGKYVELRCDPISGHTALYWYRQSLGQGPEFLIYFQGTGAADDSGLPNDRFFAVRPEGSVSTLKIQRTERGDSAVYLCASSGGGSSYNEQFFGPGTRLTVL.

This clone was seen a few times. V and J are TRBV5-1 and TRBJ2-3; D may be TRBD1 (6 bases). V was pared by 2 bases and J by 2 bases, with 9 bases between. The germline gives CDR1 SGHRS, CDR2 YFSETQ. The length of the CDR3 is 14 residues. The CDR3 here is CASSFQGTTDTQYF. Written as DNA, the CDR3 is TGCGCCAGCAGCTTCCAGGGGACCACAGATACGCAGTATTTT.

This chain connects TRBV7-3 to TRBJ2-1; a possible D gene is TRBD2 (5 bases). Looked up from germline, CDR1 is SGHTA and CDR2 is FQGTGA. V was shortened by 1 base and J by 5 bases, with 9 bases between the two germline ends. The CDR3 runs 14 residues. The CDR3 reads CASSLIREHNEQFF. DNA for the CDR3: TGTGCCAGCAGCTTAATAAGGGAGCACAATGAGCAGTTCTTC.

This clone was observed a few times. This chain links TRBV5-4 with TRBJ1-2; 7 bases map to TRBD1. Germline trimming cut 4 bases from V and 12 bases from J; bases unmatched to any gene: 15. The CDR3 is 14 residues long. Germline values: CDR1 SGHNT, CDR2 YYREEE (reference sequence). The CDR3 protein is CASSETGRNSMNTF. The CDR3 bases are TGTGCCAGCAGCGAGACAGGGCGGAATTCAATGAACACCTTC.

This clone appeared a few times. The chain recombines TRBV7-2 with TRBJ2-7; 12 bases map to TRBD2. CDR1 SGHTA and CDR2 FQGNSA come from the germline V gene. Trimming at V came to 1 base and at J to 0 bases, leaving 7 bases not matched to a gene. The CDR3 length is 18 residues. CDR3 sequence (DNA): TGTGCCAGCAGCTTAGGGGTGACTAGCGGGAGCACCTCCTACGAGCAGTACTTC. This translates into CASSLGVTSGSTSYEQYF.

This clone has a handful of counts. The CDR3 nucleotides are TGTGCCAGCCGCACTAGCGGGAGCGAGGGGACAGATACGCAGTATTTT. Protein sequence: CASRTSGSEGTDTQYF. The chain recombines TRBV10-3 with TRBJ2-3; the match to TRBD2 covers 11 bases. The CDR3 has 16 residues. V lost 10 bases and J lost 3; bases outside the gene matches: 12. Germline-derived CDR1 and CDR2 are ENHRY and SYGVKD.

The rearrangement links TRBV7-2 to TRBJ2-3, with 7 bases fitting TRBD2. Germline CDR1 SGHTA, CDR2 FQGNSA. Trimming at V came to 2 bases and at J to 2 bases, leaving 7 bases not matched to a gene. The CDR3 sequence is 16 residues long. CDR3 protein: CASSLFGGSITDTQYF. The CDR3 coding sequence is TGTGCCAGCAGCTTATTTGGCGGGAGTATCACAGATACGCAGTATTTT.

This clone was detected a few times. The V call is TRBV9, the J call TRBJ2-1; TRBD2 matches at 10 bases. Germline V lookup: CDR1 SGDLS, CDR2 YYNGEE. Germline trimming cut 1 base from V and 6 bases from J; bases unmatched to any gene: 7. The CDR3 covers 16 residues. CDR3 nucleotide sequence: TGTGCCAGCAGCGTAAAAGCGGGAGGGGTGGGCAATGAGCAGTTCTTC. The encoded protein is CASSVKAGGVGNEQFF. Based on the CDR3 plus reference TRBV9 and TRBJ2-1, the full variable domain is DSGVTQTPKHLITATGQRVTLRCSPRSGDLSVYWYQQSLDQGLQFLIQYYNGEERAKGNILERFSAQQFPDLHSELNLSSLELGDSALYFCASSVKAGGVGNEQFFGPGTRLTVL.

Concerning this clone itself: Additional DNA sequences in this sample encode the identical CDR3. The chain recombines TRBV19 with TRBJ2-1; tentatively, D is TRBD2 (5 bases). This CDR3 contains 14 residues. V dropped 3 bases and J dropped 3 bases, with 9 bases sitting between them. Germline CDR1 LNHDA, CDR2 SQIVND (reference sequence). For the CDR3, the DNA is TGTGCCAGTAGTATCGGCGGGTACTACAATGAGCAGTTCTTC. Encoded protein: CASSIGGYYNEQFF.

There are a few counts of this clone. The chain couples TRBV6-5 to TRBJ2-5; TRBD1 agrees at 8 bases. The ends lost 4 bases at V and 5 bases at J; junction bases unmatched: 9. Germline V gives CDR1 MNHEY, CDR2 SVGAGI. The CDR3 runs 15 residues. For the CDR3, the DNA is TGTGCCAGCAGTTCCGGACAGGGCCCGGTGGAGACCCAGTACTTC. Protein: CASSSGQGPVETQYF.

V and J are TRBV5-1 and TRBJ2-1; a possible D gene is TRBD1 (5 bases). Germline V gene lookup returns CDR1 SGHRS and CDR2 YFSETQ. Trimming left V 4 bases short and J 9 bases short, with 20 bases between. The CDR3 is made up of 15 amino acids. The CDR3: CASSPSTGFSSEQFF. In DNA, the CDR3 is TGCGCCAGCAGCCCCTCCACAGGTTTCAGTAGTGAGCAGTTCTTC.

This clone was seen a few times. J is TRBJ2-7 and V is TRBV5-1; TRBD1 matches at 12 bases. CDR3 length: 17 amino acids. Germline loops: CDR1 SGHRS, CDR2 YFSETQ. Trimming removed 4 bases from V and 6 bases from J; junction bases left unmatched: 14. The CDR3 here is CASSLPLGQGAVSEQYF. The CDR3, as DNA: TGCGCCAGCAGCCTGCCTTTGGGACAGGGGGCGGTGTCCGAGCAGTACTTC.

The J gene is TRBJ2-7, the V gene TRBV28, with TRBD1 matching over 12 bases. Germline trimming cut 6 bases from V and 6 bases from J; bases unmatched to any gene: 6. The CDR3 runs to 14 residues. Germline CDR1 and CDR2: MDHEN and SYDVKM. The CDR3 DNA sequence: TGTGCCAGCAGGGGACAGGGGGCCCGACTCGAGCAGTACTTC. Translation: CASRGQGARLEQYF.

The chain links TRBV7-2 to TRBJ1-5; unclear D gene. V was cut by 3 bases and J by 3 bases, with 9 bases left in between. The CDR3 is 14 amino acids. Germline V gene sequence: CDR1 SGHTA, CDR2 FQGNSA. CDR3 loop: CASSLGGHNQPQHF. CDR3 nucleotide sequence: TGTGCCAGCAGCTTGGGAGGGCACAATCAGCCCCAGCATTTT.

The chain recombines TRBV18 with TRBJ1-2, with D perhaps matching TRBD1 (5 bases). Trimming shortened V by 4 bases and J by 2 bases, and 11 bases separated the two germline ends. The germline V gene has CDR1 KGHSH and CDR2 LQKENI. This CDR3 spans 14 amino acids. The CDR3 region is CASSLDHRNYGYTF. The CDR3 bases are TGTGCCAGCTCACTAGACCACAGGAACTATGGCTACACCTTC.

This clone was seen a handful of times. The chain's CDR3 is CASSQDYRYNEQFF. The DNA of the CDR3 is TGCGCCAGCAGCCAAGATTACAGATACAATGAGCAGTTCTTC. The genes are TRBV4-3 and TRBJ2-1; no clear D gene. V was trimmed by 0 bases and J by 4 bases, leaving 7 bases between them. Germline CDR1 is LGHNA and CDR2 is YSLEER. CDR3 size: 14 residues.

The V gene is TRBV11-3, the J gene TRBJ2-1, with 8 bases aligning to TRBD2. CDR3 length: 18 residues. The junction had 13 bases not matched to a gene; V was cut back by 4 bases and J by 2 bases. Germline V gives CDR1 SGHNT, CDR2 YENEEA. The CDR3 nucleotides are TGTGCCAGCAGCTCGGGCCAATGGCGGGAGGTCGCCTACAATGAGCAGTTCTTC. As protein: CASSSGQWREVAYNEQFF. Full variable domain (missing parts from reference TRBV11-3 and TRBJ2-1): EAGVVQSPRYKIIEKKQPVAFWCNPISGHNTLYWYLQNLGQGPELLIRYENEEAVDDSQLPKDRFSAERLKGVDSTLKIQPAELGDSAVYLCASSSGQWREVAYNEQFFGPGTRLTVL.

This chain uses TRBV29-1 with TRBJ2-2, with a tentative D call TRBD2 (5 bases). CDR1 is SQVTM and CDR2 is ANQGSEA in the germline V gene. This CDR3 comprises 14 residues. V lost 4 bases and J lost 6, with 15 bases in between. As DNA, the CDR3 is TGCAGCGTTGCCGAAACTAGAGGAGCCGGGGAGCTGTTTTTT. This gives the protein CSVAETRGAGELFF.

This clone was seen more than once but under ten times. CDR3 nucleotides: TGTGCCAGCAGCTTAGCCGGGAGGAAAAGGTCCTACAATGAGCAGTTCTTC. Residues: CASSLAGRKRSYNEQFF. The chain has TRBV11-1 and TRBJ2-1; 7 bases map to TRBD2. Germline V gives CDR1 SGHAT, CDR2 FQDESV (reference sequence). The V segment lost 0 bases and the J segment 1 base; nucleotides outside the gene matches: 6. The CDR3 extends over 17 amino acids.

The chain links TRBV29-1 to TRBJ1-2, with 7 bases aligning to TRBD1. J gave up 4 bases and V 4 bases, and 3 bases lay outside the gene matches. Per the germline V gene, CDR1 is SQVTM and CDR2 is ANQGSEA. This CDR3 contains 12 residues. This CDR3 is CSVVEGAYGYTF. The CDR3 DNA sequence: TGCAGCGTTGTGGAGGGGGCCTATGGCTACACCTTC.

The rearrangement uses TRBV19 and TRBJ1-1; D is undetermined. Germline V gene lookup returns CDR1 LNHDA and CDR2 SQIVND (reference sequence). V was cut by 9 bases and J by 1 base, with 18 bases left in between. The CDR3 contains 15 residues. The CDR3 DNA follows: TGTGCCAGCAGAATCCTCGCGGTCAGGAACACTGAAGCTTTCTTT. This encodes CASRILAVRNTEAFF.

The chain is built from TRBV5-1 and TRBJ1-1; D may be TRBD1 (5 bases). The CDR3 loop spans 13 amino acids. Trimming took 2 bases from V and 3 from J, leaving 8 bases between them. Germline values: CDR1 SGHRS, CDR2 YFSETQ. CDR3 amino acids: CASSLAGDTEAFF. CDR3 sequence (DNA): TGCGCCAGCAGCTTAGCGGGGGACACTGAAGCTTTCTTT. Full variable domain (missing parts from reference TRBV5-1 and TRBJ1-1): KAGVTQTPRYLIKTRGQQVTLSCSPISGHRSVSWYQQTPGQGLQFLFEYFSETQRNKGNFPGRFSGRQFSNSRSEMNVSTLELGDSALYLCASSLAGDTEAFFGQGTRLTVV.

This clone was seen a handful of times. The V and J genes are TRBV19 and TRBJ2-3; maybe TRBD1 (6 bases). The germline CDR1 and CDR2 sequences are LNHDA and SQIVND (reference sequence). The CDR3 contains 15 residues. Trimming cost V 2 bases and J 5 bases, with 14 bases left between them. CDR3 region: CASSIMGRGGDTQYF. CDR3 nucleotide sequence: TGTGCCAGTAGTATAATGGGACGAGGGGGAGATACGCAGTATTTT.

The chain joins TRBV7-8 to TRBJ2-1; a weak D match, TRBD2 (5 bases). The CDR3 consists of 14 residues. Germline CDR1 and CDR2: SGHVS and FQNEAQ. V lost 5 bases and J lost 10, with 18 bases in between. This CDR3 is CASSPSRVSREQFF. CDR3 nucleotides: TGTGCCAGCAGCCCATCGAGGGTAAGTAGGGAGCAGTTCTTC.

This clone has more than one count but fewer than ten. The chain has TRBV27 and TRBJ1-1; D remains unclear. V lost 2 bases and J lost 1, with 8 bases in between. The germline V gene has CDR1 MNHEY and CDR2 SMNVEV (reference sequence). The CDR3 loop spans 14 amino acids. The CDR3 DNA reads TGTGCCAGCAGTTTACTCGCAGGGAACACTGAAGCTTTCTTT. It encodes CASSLLAGNTEAFF.